This T cell receptor beta chain was identified during a study of shared clonotypes between healthy human individuals. CDR3 length: 13 amino acids. The J segment lost 2 bases and the V segment lost 8 bases, leaving 8 bases of the junction unmatched. Per germline, CDR1 SQVTM and CDR2 ANQGSEA. Every subset had its genomic DNA shared out evenly among several immunoSEQ plates. The data were produced by immunoSEQ multiplex PCR, yet TCRdb's version contains in-frame clones alone and is incomplete. Of under 600,000 clones listed, around 78% were seen once; the top ten hold 12%. What was sequenced was PBMCs. The receptor's source is a woman in her thirties or forties in good health. Some clones in this sample may be carry-over from other donors' samples. This rearrangement joins TRBV29-1 to TRBJ2-5; 7 bases fit TRBD2. CDR3 sequence: CSPRAGLQETQYF. Here the CDR3 DNA reads TGCAGCCCCCGAGCGGGGTTGCAAGAGACCCAGTACTTC.